Below, 16 T cell receptor beta chains from the same sample are listed, as sequenced in a study of blood T cell repertoires in COVID-19. Repertoires were generated with immunoSEQ multiplex PCR, while TCRdb's copy carries only in-frame clones and drops some. Among around 120,000 clones, 85% to 90% were seen once, and the ten largest hold 1.5%. Sequenced material: peripheral blood. The receptors stem from a human donor in a cohort sampled during active COVID-19.

CDR3 DNA sequence: TGTGCCAGCAGTTTAGGTTGGAGCTCCTACAATGAGCAGTTCTTC. Its translation: CASSLGWSSYNEQFF. J is TRBJ2-1 and V is TRBV27; no clear D. Germline values: CDR1 MNHEY, CDR2 SMNVEV (reference sequence). The CDR3 contains 15 residues. Trimming cost V 2 bases and J 0 bases, with 8 bases left between them.

The CDR3 DNA is TGTGCCAGCAGTTACCAGCGGGAGCTTTCTTCCCATGAGCAGTTCTTC. This translates into CASSYQRELSSHEQFF. This chain uses TRBV6-5 with TRBJ2-1; 8 nucleotides align to TRBD2. The CDR3 consists of 16 residues. Germline V gives CDR1 MNHEY, CDR2 SVGAGI. V lost 2 bases and J lost 8; bases outside the gene matches: 11.

This chain uses TRBV20-1 with TRBJ1-1, with D uncertain. Trimming shortened V by 1 base and J by 7 bases, and 7 bases separated the two germline ends. Germline V gene sequence: CDR1 DFQATT, CDR2 SNEGSKA (reference sequence). The CDR3 spans 11 residues. In DNA, the CDR3 is TGCAGTGCTAGAGGACAAATTGAAGCTTTCTTT. This sequence encodes CSARGQIEAFF.

This rearrangement joins TRBV6-6 to TRBJ2-1, with TRBD1 identical over 7 bases. The germline gives CDR1 MNHNY, CDR2 SVGAGI (reference sequence). The CDR3 is 13 amino acids. V lost 5 bases, J lost 12 bases, and 10 bases stayed unmatched. In nucleotides, the CDR3 is TGTGCCAGCAGTACCACTCCCAGACAGGGGCAGTTCTTC. Protein: CASSTTPRQGQFF.

There are a few counts of this clone. The chain has TRBV2 and TRBJ1-5; 8 nucleotides match TRBD1. The CDR3 covers 15 residues. Germline V CDR1 and CDR2: SNHLY, FYNNEI. V trimming: 5 bases; J trimming: 1 base; junction bases outside the gene matches: 4. CDR3 bases: TGTGCCAGCAGTCTACAGGGGGAGAGCAATCAGCCCCAGCATTTT. Translation: CASSLQGESNQPQHF.

The gene calls are TRBV15 and TRBJ2-5; 7 bases are a match to TRBD2. CDR3 length: 15 residues. Germline V lookup: CDR1 LNHNV, CDR2 YYDKDF (reference sequence). Trimming took 8 bases from V and 2 from J; bases not matched to a gene: 11. In DNA, the CDR3 is TGTGCCACCCTCTCGGGTGGGACTAATCAAGAGACCCAGTACTTC. Encoded protein: CATLSGGTNQETQYF.

This chain joins TRBV28 and TRBJ2-7, with 11 bases matching TRBD1. CDR1 is MDHEN, CDR2 SYDVKM, per germline. V was clipped by 9 bases and J by 9 bases; unmatched bases: 7. The CDR3 sequence is 12 residues long. The CDR3 here is CARGQGGCGQYF. DNA for the CDR3: TGTGCCAGGGGACAGGGGGGGTGTGGGCAGTACTTC.

The rearrangement uses TRBV3-1 (or the pseudogene TRBV3-2) and TRBJ2-1, with a tentative D call TRBD2 (5 bases). Germline lookup yields CDR1 LGHDT and CDR2 YNNKEL (reference sequence). V was cut by 0 bases and J by 8 bases, with 14 bases left in between. There are 15 residues in the CDR3. In DNA form, the CDR3 reads TGTGCCAGCAGCCAAGATCGGACTCCCGTCGATGAGCAGTTCTTC. This codes for CASSQDRTPVDEQFF.

As for this clone: The junction shows a germline mismatch at one end, possibly a read error. The V and J genes are TRBV6-1 and TRBJ2-7; 9 bases map to TRBD1. The CDR3 is 15 amino acids. Germline assignment: CDR1 MNHNS and CDR2 SASEGT. The CDR3 nucleotides are TGTGCCAGCACTGAATGGGGGACAGGGTCCTACGAGCAGTACTTC. Its translation is CASTEWGTGSYEQYF.

The chain joins TRBV5-1 to TRBJ2-2, with a tentative D call TRBD2 (5 bases). This CDR3 is 16 amino acids long. Trimming removed 3 bases from V and 5 bases from J, with 17 bases in between. From germline, CDR1 is SGHRS and CDR2 YFSETQ. CDR3 in amino acids: CASSSEALRGTGELFF. CDR3 in DNA: TGCGCCAGCAGCTCGGAGGCCCTCCGGGGAACCGGGGAGCTGTTTTTT.

The count of this clone is one. The V gene is TRBV6-5, the J gene TRBJ2-1; 8 positions agree with TRBD2. The length of the CDR3 is 15 residues. CDR1 is MNHEY and CDR2 is SVGAGI in the germline V gene. The junction had 11 bases not matched to a gene; V was cut back by 6 bases and J by 7 bases. CDR3 amino acids: CASRTSGSRGNEQFF. CDR3 sequence (DNA): TGTGCCAGCAGAACCAGCGGGAGCAGAGGGAATGAGCAGTTCTTC.

The chain recombines TRBV5-1 with TRBJ1-1; 8 positions match TRBD1. V shed 4 bases and J 1 base; nucleotides not matched to a gene: 12. There are 17 residues in the CDR3. Per the germline V gene, CDR1 is SGHRS and CDR2 is YFSETQ. The DNA of the CDR3 is TGCGCCAGCAGCGAGGCTGATTCCGGGACAGGGAACACTGAAGCTTTCTTT. Its translation is CASSEADSGTGNTEAFF.

This chain links TRBV28 with TRBJ2-2, with TRBD2 matching 9 bases. This CDR3 spans 16 amino acids. Losses at the gene ends were 5 bases for V and 5 bases for J; bases not matched to a gene: 9. In germline, CDR1 is MDHEN, CDR2 SYDVKM. As DNA, the CDR3 is TGTGCCAGCAGTGTCCCATTAGCGGGAGTGACCGGGGAGCTGTTTTTT. It yields the protein CASSVPLAGVTGELFF.

This clone has just a few counts. The genes are TRBV16 and TRBJ2-7; the D gene is possibly TRBD1 (6 bases). The CDR3 has 14 residues. Germline V gene lookup returns CDR1 KGHSY and CDR2 FQNENV. Trimming shortened V by 0 bases and J by 5 bases, and 11 bases separated the two germline ends. The CDR3 protein is CASSQSRTEDEQYF. DNA of the CDR3: TGTGCCAGCAGCCAATCAAGGACAGAGGACGAGCAGTACTTC.

CDR3: CASNVDLSETQYF. The CDR3 coding sequence is TGTGCCAGCAATGTCGACTTATCGGAGACCCAGTACTTC. The V and J genes are TRBV2 and TRBJ2-5; no clear D. V shed 7 bases and J shed 5 bases, with 14 bases lying between them. This CDR3 has 13 residues. Looked up from germline, CDR1 is SNHLY and CDR2 is FYNNEI.

This sequence joins TRBV21-1 and TRBJ2-7; the table's D call, TRBD2, was not checked against the DNA. TRBV21-1 is tagged as a pseudogene. CDR3 length: 16 residues. This chain's CDR3 is CASPRTSGAILYEQYF. The CDR3 DNA follows: TGTGCCAGTCCACGGACTAGCGGGGCGATCCTCTACGAGCAGTACTTC.